This TCR beta chain came from a study of neurological immune-mediated disorders. The CDR3 spans 12 residues. The V end was cut by 5 bases, the J end by 4 bases, with 8 bases between. Looked up from germline, CDR1 is WSHSY and CDR2 is SAAADI. TCRdb reprocessed the 5' RACE reads with MiXCR, giving one entry per CDR3 protein. The sample shows about 88,000 distinct CDR3 sequences, 3% to 4.5% of them seen only once. Study-wide findings and caveats: Expanded clones shared no CDR3 amino acid sequences across subjects, suggesting private repertoires in all groups. Phylogenetic grouping placed 18 of 34 multiple sclerosis patients' repertoires in one related-CDR3 cluster, a possible signature.

This clonotype was recorded at least ten times. Its specificity is unknown. The chain recombines TRBV10-2 with TRBJ1-2, with D unclear. Sequencing was carried out using PBMCs. The origin of this receptor is a woman between 18 and 29 years old with multiple sclerosis. The CDR3 DNA sequence: TGCGCCAGCAGTCATCGTTTCTATGGCTACACCTTC. It yields the protein CASSHRFYGYTF.